This passage covers 13 T cell receptor beta chains from one sample sequenced in a study of T-cell memory formation after mild COVID-19 (dated by TCRdb to the early 2020s). The library was obtained by 5' RACE. Sequencing used an Illumina NovaSeq 6000. The public reads were quality trimmed at Q25 with fastp and then assembled into clones with MiXCR by TCRdb, keeping productive beta chains. For every CDR3 protein sequence, its rows merge into one entry that carries the most common genes and DNA. The sample table lists roughly 300,000 distinct CDR3 sequences, about 13% of them with a count of one. About 20% of the sample is held by the ten biggest clonotypes. The sample consisted of PBMCs or a T cell subset sorted from them (not recorded which). These receptors were taken from a man aged 18 to 29 who had mild COVID-19 (a few samples of this study predate the infection). The sample titles of this study are shuffled in the database, so cell type and time point are left out; the donor was told from shared clones.

This CDR3 reads CASSQDGARSNYGYTF. The CDR3 DNA is TGCGCCAGCAGCCAAGATGGGGCAAGGTCTAACTATGGCTACACCTTC. The chain joins TRBV4-3 to TRBJ1-2; TRBD1 might be the D (5 bases). V shed 0 bases and J shed 0 bases, with 11 bases lying between them. CDR1 is LGHNA and CDR2 is YSLEER in the germline V gene. This CDR3 comprises 16 residues.

This clonotype has a count of ten or more. The CDR3 loop reads CASSAGPWGSYEQYF. CDR3 DNA sequence: TGTGCCAGCAGCGCGGGACCGTGGGGTTCCTACGAGCAGTACTTC. The genes are TRBV2 and TRBJ2-7; possible D gene TRBD2, 6 bases. Trimming pared 6 bases from V and 1 base from J, leaving 16 bases between. Germline lookup yields CDR1 SNHLY and CDR2 FYNNEI. The CDR3 is 15 amino acids.

This clonotype showed up just a few times. V and J are TRBV7-2 and TRBJ2-7; 8 bases line up with TRBD1. CDR1 and CDR2 (germline): SGHTA, FQGNSA. Trimming cost V 4 bases and J 6 bases; bases outside gene matches: 8. This CDR3 spans 14 amino acids. The CDR3 nucleotides are TGTGCCAGCAGCTCAGACAGGGGAAGAGGCGAGCAGTACTTC. Translated, it gives CASSSDRGRGEQYF.

The chain uses TRBV5-1 and TRBJ1-1; a possible D gene is TRBD1 (6 bases). This CDR3 region has 14 residues. V shed 2 bases and J shed 3 bases, with 11 bases lying between them. Germline CDR1 and CDR2: SGHRS and YFSETQ. CDR3 bases: TGCGCCAGCAGCTTTTCGGGGGCGGACACTGAAGCTTTCTTT. Its protein is CASSFSGADTEAFF.

The CDR3 region is CASSLDWGQGAFF. The CDR3 coding sequence is TGTGCCAGCAGCTTAGATTGGGGGCAAGGAGCTTTCTTT. The chain employs TRBV11-2 and TRBJ1-1; D possibly corresponds to TRBD1 (6 bases). The V gene lost 0 bases and the J gene lost 10 bases, with 12 bases spanning the gap. Germline CDR1 and CDR2: SGHAT and FQNNGV. The CDR3 is 13 residues long.

The table lists this clonotype with a few counts. This chain joins TRBV6-6 and TRBJ1-2; D is perhaps TRBD1 (5 bases). The V and J ends lost 7 bases and 3 bases respectively, with 15 bases between them. This CDR3 contains 14 residues. Germline CDR1 MNHNY, CDR2 SVGAGI (reference sequence). DNA of the CDR3: TGTGCCAGCACTATACGGGACGAATACTATGGCTACACCTTC. This encodes CASTIRDEYYGYTF.

This clonotype was observed many times. This rearrangement joins TRBV5-1 to TRBJ2-5; 7 nucleotides align to TRBD2. V lost 0 bases and J lost 2; bases outside the gene matches: 7. CDR3 size: 16 residues. The germline gives CDR1 SGHRS, CDR2 YFSETQ. In nucleotides, the CDR3 is TGCGCCAGCAGCTTGGTGACGGGGGGACTGCAAGAGACCCAGTACTTC. Translating it yields CASSLVTGGLQETQYF. Looking up the rest from reference TRBV5-1 and TRBJ2-5 gives the full variable domain: KAGVTQTPRYLIKTRGQQVTLSCSPISGHRSVSWYQQTPGQGLQFLFEYFSETQRNKGNFPGRFSGRQFSNSRSEMNVSTLELGDSALYLCASSLVTGGLQETQYFGPGTRLLVL.

J is TRBJ2-3 and V is TRBV19, with 8 positions matching TRBD1. There are 16 residues in the CDR3. CDR1 and CDR2 (germline): LNHDA, SQIVND (reference sequence). V lost 8 bases to trimming and J lost 0 bases; unmatched junction nucleotides: 10. The CDR3 loop is CASSLRGRPSTDTQYF. The DNA for the CDR3 is TGTGCCAGTTCCCTCAGGGGGCGCCCCAGCACAGATACGCAGTATTTT.

V is TRBV27 and J is TRBJ1-2; D gene ambiguous. V lost 6 bases, J lost 0 bases, and 11 bases lay in between. CDR1 MNHEY and CDR2 SMNVEV come from the germline V gene (reference sequence). CDR3 size: 14 residues. DNA of the CDR3: TGTGCCAGCAGGCCGGGTCTAACTAACTATGGCTACACCTTC. This gives the protein CASRPGLTNYGYTF.

J is TRBJ1-5 and V is TRBV7-8; TRBD1 might be the D (6 bases). V was cut by 4 bases and J by 3 bases, with 25 bases left in between. Germline loops: CDR1 SGHVS, CDR2 FQNEAQ. The CDR3 covers 19 residues. The CDR3: CASSSRRGGAQYFNQPQHF. CDR3 DNA sequence: TGTGCCAGCAGCTCGAGGCGGGGGGGGGCCCAATACTTCAATCAGCCCCAGCATTTT.

The sample holds many counts of this clonotype. The chain links TRBV24-1 to TRBJ2-2; 7 bases line up with TRBD1. This CDR3 spans 15 amino acids. The ends lost 10 bases at V and 7 bases at J; junction bases unmatched: 14. Germline CDR1 and CDR2: KGHDR and SFDVKD. In nucleotides, the CDR3 is TGTGCCACGAGGCCCGACGGGGACAGTAGCGGGGAGCTGTTTTTT. Translated, it gives CATRPDGDSSGELFF.

J is TRBJ1-2 and V is TRBV6-1; the D gene is possibly TRBD1 (5 bases). Deletions cut 7 bases from V and 2 bases from J, with 17 bases between. The CDR3 has 15 amino acids. Germline V lookup: CDR1 MNHNS, CDR2 SASEGT. CDR3 sequence (DNA): TGTGCCAGCACCCCGACAGAGTTCTCCAACTATGGCTACACCTTC. Its translation is CASTPTEFSNYGYTF.

V gene TRBV7-3 combines with J gene TRBJ2-3; TRBD2 is a possible D gene (6 bases). Germline V gene data show CDR1 as SGHTA and CDR2 as FQGTGA. The CDR3 loop spans 14 amino acids. V was shortened by 5 bases and J by 2 bases, with 11 bases between the two germline ends. The CDR3, as DNA: TGTGCCAGCAGCAGGAGCGGGTTCACAGATACGCAGTATTTT. Amino acid sequence: CASSRSGFTDTQYF. Together with reference TRBV7-3 and TRBJ2-3, the CDR3 gives the full variable domain: GAGVSQTPSNKVTEKGKYVELRCDPISGHTALYWYRQSLGQGPEFLIYFQGTGAADDSGLPNDRFFAVRPEGSVSTLKIQRTERGDSAVYLCASSRSGFTDTQYFGPGTRLTVL.